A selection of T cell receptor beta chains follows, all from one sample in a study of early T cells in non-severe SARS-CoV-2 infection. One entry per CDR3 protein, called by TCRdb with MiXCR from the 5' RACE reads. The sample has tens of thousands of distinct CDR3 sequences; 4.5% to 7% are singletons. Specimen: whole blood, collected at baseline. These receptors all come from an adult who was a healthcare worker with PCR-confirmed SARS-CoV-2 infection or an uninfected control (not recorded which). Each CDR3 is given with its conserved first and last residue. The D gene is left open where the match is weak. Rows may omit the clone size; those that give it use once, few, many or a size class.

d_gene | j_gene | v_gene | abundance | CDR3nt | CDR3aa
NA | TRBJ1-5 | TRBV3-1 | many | TGTGCCAGCAGCCAAGGATTTTCTCAGCCCCAGCATTTT | CASSQGFSQPQHF
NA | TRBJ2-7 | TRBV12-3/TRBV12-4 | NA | TGTGCCAGCAGTTTTGAGGGGGGGGACGAGCAGTACTTC | CASSFEGGDEQYF
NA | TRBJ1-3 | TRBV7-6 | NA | TGTGCCAGCAGCCCGATGGCGCTCCAAGCAGCCGGTGCCACCATATATTTT | CASSPMALQAAGATIYF
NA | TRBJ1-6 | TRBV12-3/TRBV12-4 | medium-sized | TGTGCCAGCAGTTTCTCGTTCGGTTCACCCCTCCACTTT | CASSFSFGSPLHF
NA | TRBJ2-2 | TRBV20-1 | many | TGCAGTGCTAGCAGGGCGCGTGGCGGGGAGCTGTTTTTT | CSASRARGGELFF
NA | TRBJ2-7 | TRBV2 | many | TGTGCCAGCAGTGTGGGTAAATACTACGAGCAGTACTTC | CASSVGKYYEQYF
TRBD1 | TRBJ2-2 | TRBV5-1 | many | TGCGCCAGCAGCCCCCGAGGACAGGGGGAGACCGGGGAGCTGTTTTTT | CASSPRGQGETGELFF
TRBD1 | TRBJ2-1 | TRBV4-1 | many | TGCGCCAGCAGCCAAGATGGGGGACAGGGGGCTTGGGAGCAGTTCTTC | CASSQDGGQGAWEQFF
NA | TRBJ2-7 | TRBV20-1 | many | TGCAGTGCTAGGGGACGGCAGAACGAGCAGTACTTC | CSARGRQNEQYF
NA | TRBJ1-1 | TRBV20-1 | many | TGCAGTGCTAGTGTCCCCCCCAAGAACACTGAAGCTTTCTTT | CSASVPPKNTEAFF
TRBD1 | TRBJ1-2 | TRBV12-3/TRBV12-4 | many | TGTGCCAGCAGTTCCAGACAGGGATCTTACGGCTACACCTTC | CASSSRQGSYGYTF
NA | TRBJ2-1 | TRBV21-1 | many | TGTGCCAGCACGGGTATGCTAGCGGGAGCTGATGAGCAGTTCTTC | CASTGMLAGADEQFF
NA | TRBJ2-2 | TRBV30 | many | TGTGCCTGGAGAGTCCTCGAGCAACAAAGCGGGGAGCTGTTTTTT | CAWRVLEQQSGELFF
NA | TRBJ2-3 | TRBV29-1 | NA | TGCAGCGTTGGGGTGGCCACGTGGGGAGATACGCAGTATTTT | CSVGVATWGDTQYF
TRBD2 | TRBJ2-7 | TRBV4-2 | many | TGTGCCAGCAGCCCCGCGTACACTACTAGCGGGAGGGGGGCCTACGAGCAGTACTTC | CASSPAYTTSGRGAYEQYF
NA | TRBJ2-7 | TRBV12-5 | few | TGTGCTAGTGGGGCGTGGGGCTACGAGCAGTACTTC | CASGAWGYEQYF
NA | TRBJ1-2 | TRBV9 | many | TGTGCCAGCAGCCCCGACCTTGGGGGCTACACCTTC | CASSPDLGGYTF
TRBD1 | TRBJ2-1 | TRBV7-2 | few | TGTGCCAGCAGCTTAGCGCCTCCCCGCTCTCGACAGGGGGCTCGGAATGAGCAGTTCTTC | CASSLAPPRSRQGARNEQFF
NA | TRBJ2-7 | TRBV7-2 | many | TGTGCCAGCAGCTCAACACCGAACCCCTACGAGCAGTACTTC | CASSSTPNPYEQYF
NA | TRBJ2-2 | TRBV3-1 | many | TGTGCCAGCAGCCTCTTTCCCGGGGAGCTGTTTTTT | CASSLFPGELFF
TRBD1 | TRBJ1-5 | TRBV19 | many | TGTGCCAGTACCCAAAGGGGACAGGGGGCGCGGAGCAATCAGCCCCAGCATTTT | CASTQRGQGARSNQPQHF
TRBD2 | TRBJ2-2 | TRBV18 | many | TGTGCCAGCTCACCACTCGTAGCGGGAGAGACCGGGGAGCTGTTTTTT | CASSPLVAGETGELFF
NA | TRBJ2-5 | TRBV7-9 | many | TGTGCCAGCAGGCCGGTCGCGGGGGAGACCCAGTACTTC | CASRPVAGETQYF
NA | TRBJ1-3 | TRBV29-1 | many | TGCAGCGTTGTAGGTGGCGCCGGAAACACCATATATTTT | CSVVGGAGNTIYF
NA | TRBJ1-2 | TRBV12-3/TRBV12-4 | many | TGTGCCAGCAGTTTAGACTGGTACTATGGCTACACCTTC | CASSLDWYYGYTF
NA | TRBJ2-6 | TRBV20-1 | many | TGCAGTGCTAGAGTGGCTTTAGGGGCCAACGTCCTGACTTTC | CSARVALGANVLTF
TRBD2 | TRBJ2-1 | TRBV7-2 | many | TGTGCCAGCAGCTGGCGGGGGGAATCCTACAATGAGCAGTTCTTC | CASSWRGESYNEQFF
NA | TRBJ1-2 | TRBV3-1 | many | TGTGCCAGCAGCCAAGATTCGCCAGCGGGAGGCTACACCTTC | CASSQDSPAGGYTF
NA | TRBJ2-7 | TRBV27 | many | TGTGCCAGCAGTCTACGACAGGGACTACAGGAGGAATTC | CASSLRQGLQEEF
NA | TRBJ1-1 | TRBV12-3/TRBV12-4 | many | TGTGCCAGCACCATTATAACGAACACTGAAGCTTTCTTT | CASTIITNTEAFF
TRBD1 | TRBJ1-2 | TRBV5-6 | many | TGTGCCAGCAGCCCGGGACAGAATCCGTATGGCTACACCTTC | CASSPGQNPYGYTF
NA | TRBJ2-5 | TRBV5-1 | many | TGCGCCAGCAGCTTGGTTGGACTCCAAGAGACCCAGTACTTC | CASSLVGLQETQYF
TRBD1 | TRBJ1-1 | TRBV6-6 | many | TGTGCCAGCAGTTACCCAAACTTGGGACAGAACTACCCTGAAGCTTTCTTT | CASSYPNLGQNYPEAFF
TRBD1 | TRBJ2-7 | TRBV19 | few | TGTGCCAGTAGTATAAAGGGGGCCAGCGAGCAGTACTTC | CASSIKGASEQYF
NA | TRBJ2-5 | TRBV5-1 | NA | TGCGCCAGCAGCTTTAAAGCGGAGACCCAGTACTTC | CASSFKAETQYF
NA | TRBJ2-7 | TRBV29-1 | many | TGCAGCGTTGAGCTCAGGGGAGTCAGGGGAGGAGTATCAAAAGAGCAGTACTTC | CSVELRGVRGGVSKEQYF
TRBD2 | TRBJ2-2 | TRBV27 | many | TGTGCCAGCAGAACCCCCGGGACTAAGGACACCGGGGAGCTGTTTTTT | CASRTPGTKDTGELFF
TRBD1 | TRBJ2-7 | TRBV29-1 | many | TGCAGCGGGCTAGACAGGGGGCGCGAGCAGTACTTC | CSGLDRGREQYF
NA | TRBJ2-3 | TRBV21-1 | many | TGTGCCAGCCCCGGACAGAGTGCGCAGTATTTT | CASPGQSAQYF
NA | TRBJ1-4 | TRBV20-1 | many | TGCAGTGCTAGCGGGGGGGCTGGGAATGAAAAACTGTTTTTT | CSASGGAGNEKLFF
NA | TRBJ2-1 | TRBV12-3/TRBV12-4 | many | TGTGCCAGCACCCCCCTTTACAATGAGCAGTTCTTC | CASTPLYNEQFF
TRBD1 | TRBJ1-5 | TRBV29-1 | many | TGCAAGACAGGGCGCGGAGGACAGCCCCAGCATTTT | CKTGRGGQPQHF
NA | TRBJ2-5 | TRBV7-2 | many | TGTGCCAGCAGCTTAGGCGGCTGGGAGACCCAGTACTTC | CASSLGGWETQYF
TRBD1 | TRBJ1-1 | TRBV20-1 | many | TGCAGTGCACCAGGACAGGGGAAGGGGACTGAAGCTTTCTTT | CSAPGQGKGTEAFF
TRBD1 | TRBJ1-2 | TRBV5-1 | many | TGCGCCAGCAGCTCCCGTCCCGGGACAGATTTTAACTATGGCTACACCTTC | CASSSRPGTDFNYGYTF
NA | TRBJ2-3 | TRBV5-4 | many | TGTGCCAGCAGCTGGCGGACGCGGGATACGCAGTATTTT | CASSWRTRDTQYF
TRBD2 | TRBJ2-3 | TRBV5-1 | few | TGCGCCAGCAGCTTGGAATCCCTAGCGGGTACGCAGTATTTT | CASSLESLAGTQYF
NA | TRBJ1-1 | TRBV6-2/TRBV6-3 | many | TGTGCCAGCAGTTACCAGAGCTTAATGAACACTGAAGCTTTCTTT | CASSYQSLMNTEAFF
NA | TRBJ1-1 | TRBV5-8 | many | TGTGCCAGCAGCTCGCGGGGATTGACAGATTTGATAGCTTTCTTT | CASSSRGLTDLIAFF
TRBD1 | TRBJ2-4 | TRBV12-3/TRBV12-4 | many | TGTGCCAGCAGTTTAGTAGGGGGCCCTCGGGACAGGGAACAGTACTTC | CASSLVGGPRDREQYF
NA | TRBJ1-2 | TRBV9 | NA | TGTGCCAGCAGCGACAGGCTTCTGCTCGATGGCTACACCTTC | CASSDRLLLDGYTF
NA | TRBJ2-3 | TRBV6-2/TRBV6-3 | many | TGTGCCAGCAGCCCCCGGGGGAGCACAGATACGCAGTATTTT | CASSPRGSTDTQYF
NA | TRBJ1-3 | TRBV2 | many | TGTGCCAGCAGTGAAGTCGCCTTGGGCACCAGAGGGAACTCTGGAAACACCATATATTTT | CASSEVALGTRGNSGNTIYF
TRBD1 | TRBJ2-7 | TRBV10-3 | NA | TGTGCCATCAGTGAGTGGGACAGGGTTGACAATGAGCAGTACTTC | CAISEWDRVDNEQYF
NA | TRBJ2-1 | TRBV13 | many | TGTGCCAGCAGCTTAATCCCCCTCCACGGGACTCCTTACAATGAGCAGTTCTTC | CASSLIPLHGTPYNEQFF
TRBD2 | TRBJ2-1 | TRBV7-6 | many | TGTGCCAGCGGAGGAGGGACTAGCGGCAATGAGCAGTTCTTC | CASGGGTSGNEQFF
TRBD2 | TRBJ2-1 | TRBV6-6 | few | TGTGCCAGCAGACGCCGGGACGGGGGGAACTACAATGAGCAGTTCTTC | CASRRRDGGNYNEQFF
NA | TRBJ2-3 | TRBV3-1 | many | TGTGCCAGCATGCCCCGAGGGACCGCAGATACGCAGTATTTT | CASMPRGTADTQYF
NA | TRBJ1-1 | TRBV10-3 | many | TGTGCCATCAGTGGAGGCCAGAAGACTGAAGCTTTCTTT | CAISGGQKTEAFF
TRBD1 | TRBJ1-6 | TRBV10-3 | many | TGTGCCATCGGCCGGGACAGGGAATCACCCCTCCACTTT | CAIGRDRESPLHF